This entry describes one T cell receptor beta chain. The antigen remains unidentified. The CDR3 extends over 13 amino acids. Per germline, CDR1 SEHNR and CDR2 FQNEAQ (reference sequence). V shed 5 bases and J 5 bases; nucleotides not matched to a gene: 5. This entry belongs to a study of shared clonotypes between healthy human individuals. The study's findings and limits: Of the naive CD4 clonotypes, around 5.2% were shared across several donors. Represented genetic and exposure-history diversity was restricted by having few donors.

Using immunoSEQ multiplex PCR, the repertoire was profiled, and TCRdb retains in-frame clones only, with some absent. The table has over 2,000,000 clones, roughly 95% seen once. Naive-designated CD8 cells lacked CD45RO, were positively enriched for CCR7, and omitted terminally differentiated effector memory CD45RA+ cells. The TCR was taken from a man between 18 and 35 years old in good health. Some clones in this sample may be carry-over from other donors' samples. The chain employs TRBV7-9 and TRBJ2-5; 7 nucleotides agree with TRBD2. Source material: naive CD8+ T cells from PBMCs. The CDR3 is CASSPAGMETQYF. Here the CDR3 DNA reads TGTGCCAGCAGCCCAGCGGGGATGGAGACCCAGTACTTC.